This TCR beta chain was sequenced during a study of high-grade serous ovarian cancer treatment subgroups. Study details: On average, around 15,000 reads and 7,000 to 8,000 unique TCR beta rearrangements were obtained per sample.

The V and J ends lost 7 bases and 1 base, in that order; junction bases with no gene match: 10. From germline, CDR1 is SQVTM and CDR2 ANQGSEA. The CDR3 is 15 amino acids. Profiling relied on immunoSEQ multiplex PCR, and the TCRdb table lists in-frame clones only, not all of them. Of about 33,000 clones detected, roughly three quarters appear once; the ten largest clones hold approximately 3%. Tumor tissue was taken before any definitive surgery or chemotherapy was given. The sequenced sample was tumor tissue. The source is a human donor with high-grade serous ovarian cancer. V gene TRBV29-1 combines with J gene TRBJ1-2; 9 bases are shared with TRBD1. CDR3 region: CSAGQGISGNYGYTF. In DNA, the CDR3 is TGCAGCGCCGGACAGGGGATAAGCGGTAACTATGGCTACACCTTC.